The 27 T cell receptor beta chains in this list originate from one sample, sequenced in a study of T cell responses to AZD1222 COVID-19 vaccine. Clones were read by immunoSEQ multiplex PCR, and TCRdb kept only the in-frame ones, dropping some. The table includes roughly 200,000 clones, about 93% detected once. The input for sequencing was peripheral blood, taken 28 days after the second dose of the MenACWY control vaccine. Receptors were obtained from an adult who received the MenACWY meningococcal vaccine as a control.

This chain connects TRBV5-1 to TRBJ1-6; TRBD1 might be the D (5 bases). CDR1 and CDR2 (germline): SGHRS, YFSETQ. V lost 2 bases and J 7 bases, leaving 10 bases between the germline ends. This CDR3 comprises 14 residues. CDR3 sequence reads: CASSFQGENSPLHF. DNA for the CDR3: TGCGCCAGCAGCTTTCAGGGAGAGAATTCACCCCTCCACTTT.

The V and J genes are TRBV2 and TRBJ1-1; D gene ambiguous. Germline V gene data show CDR1 as SNHLY and CDR2 as FYNNEI. The V end lost 6 bases, the J end lost 1 base, and 6 bases lay between the germline ends. This CDR3 spans 12 amino acids. The CDR3, as DNA: TGTGCCAGCAGCCTCAAGAACACTGAAGCTTTCTTT. The encoded protein is CASSLKNTEAFF.

V usage is TRBV5-4 and J usage is TRBJ1-1; 7 positions agree with TRBD1. V trimming: 4 bases; J trimming: 1 base; junction bases outside the gene matches: 13. Germline CDR1 is SGHNT and CDR2 is YYREEE (reference sequence). CDR3 length: 17 residues. Written as DNA, the CDR3 is TGTGCCAGCAGCAGGGCGGGACAGCAGGGGGGGAACACTGAAGCTTTCTTT. Its protein product is CASSRAGQQGGNTEAFF.

The genes are TRBV6-5 and TRBJ1-4; D gene uncertain. Germline V gene lookup returns CDR1 MNHEY and CDR2 SVGAGI. The CDR3 extends over 15 amino acids. The V end was cut by 4 bases, the J end by 5 bases, with 14 bases between. This CDR3 is CASSSARTANEKLFF. For the CDR3, the DNA is TGTGCCAGCAGTTCTGCGAGGACGGCAAATGAAAAACTGTTTTTT.

In this sample, this clone turned up a few times. The chain combines TRBV7-2 with TRBJ1-2; no clear D. V lost 1 base and J 5 bases, leaving 8 bases between the germline ends. The CDR3 is 13 amino acids. The V gene's germline CDR1 is SGHTA and CDR2 FQGNSA. CDR3 coding DNA: TGTGCCAGCAGCTTAGGCAGATTATATGGCTACACCTTC. Amino acid sequence: CASSLGRLYGYTF.

The chain couples TRBV7-3 to TRBJ2-3, with D possibly TRBD2 on 7 matching bases. Germline assignment: CDR1 SGHTA and CDR2 FQGTGA. This CDR3 comprises 15 residues. Trimming removed 5 bases from V and 1 base from J, with 13 bases in between. CDR3 sequence reads: CASSQGSGGTDTQYF. The CDR3 DNA reads as TGTGCCAGCAGCCAGGGGAGCGGGGGCACAGATACGCAGTATTTT.

The chain carries TRBV7-2 and TRBJ1-1; TRBD1 matches 8 bases. V lost 0 bases to trimming and J lost 7 bases; unmatched junction nucleotides: 7. Germline loops: CDR1 SGHTA, CDR2 FQGNSA. The CDR3 has 15 amino acids. CDR3 coding DNA: TGTGCCAGCAGCTTAGCTGGACAGGGAGGGTTTGAAGCTTTCTTT. It specifies CASSLAGQGGFEAFF.

This sequence joins TRBV24-1 and TRBJ1-5; 9 positions agree with TRBD1. V shed 4 bases and J 7 bases; nucleotides not matched to a gene: 7. Germline CDR1 and CDR2: KGHDR and SFDVKD. This CDR3 has 15 amino acids. CDR3 sequence reads: CATSERDRETQPQHF. CDR3 coding DNA: TGTGCCACCAGTGAGCGGGACAGGGAGACGCAGCCCCAGCATTTT.

This clone came up once. The CDR3 is CASSPTGGGNQPQHF. The DNA for the CDR3 is TGTGCCAGCAGCCCCACAGGGGGTGGCAATCAGCCCCAGCATTTT. This sequence joins TRBV3-1 (or the pseudogene TRBV3-2) and TRBJ1-5; 8 bases match TRBD1. The CDR3 has 15 amino acids. The ends lost 4 bases at V and 2 bases at J; junction bases unmatched: 4. CDR1 LGHDT and CDR2 YNNKEL come from the germline V gene (reference sequence).

V gene TRBV6-5 combines with J gene TRBJ1-3; TRBD1 matches at 9 bases. J lost 7 bases, V lost 0 bases, and 4 bases had no gene match. This CDR3 has 15 amino acids. Germline loops: CDR1 MNHEY, CDR2 SVGAGI. The CDR3 DNA follows: TGTGCCAGCAGTTACTCGGGTGGACAGGGGAACACCATATATTTT. It codes for CASSYSGGQGNTIYF.

The chain couples TRBV10-3 to TRBJ1-6, with D possibly matching TRBD1 (6 bases). CDR1 and CDR2 from the germline V gene are ENHRY and SYGVKD. The V gene lost 6 bases and the J gene lost 9 bases, with 18 bases spanning the gap. This CDR3 spans 15 amino acids. For the CDR3, the DNA is TGTGCCATCAGGAGGGCAGGGGAAGAAAGTTCACCCCTCCACTTT. Translated, it gives CAIRRAGEESSPLHF.

The chain links TRBV10-2 to TRBJ1-2; D gene uncertain. V was trimmed by 5 bases and J by 2 bases, leaving 6 bases between them. This CDR3 is built from 12 residues. Germline-derived CDR1 and CDR2 are WSHSY and SAAADI. CDR3 coding DNA: TGCGCCAGCAGTAAGGGAAACTATGGCTACACCTTC. It yields the protein CASSKGNYGYTF.

The gene calls are TRBV6-1 and TRBJ1-2; unclear D gene. The V gene's germline CDR1 is MNHNS and CDR2 SASEGT. V gave up 5 bases and J gave up 7 bases, with 14 bases separating them. The CDR3 totals 13 residues. In DNA form, the CDR3 reads TGTGCCAGCAGTCCAGGAAGTCGAGGTGGCTACACCTTC. Amino acids: CASSPGSRGGYTF.

The chain couples TRBV5-4 to TRBJ1-1; 10 bases line up with TRBD1. Germline CDR1 SGHNT, CDR2 YYREEE (reference sequence). The CDR3 loop spans 14 amino acids. V gave up 5 bases and J gave up 5 bases; unmatched junction bases: 6. The CDR3 sequence: CASRADRGGTEAFF. CDR3 bases: TGTGCCAGCAGGGCGGACAGGGGGGGAACTGAAGCTTTCTTT.

The CDR3 region has the DNA TGTGCCAGCTCACCACTAGCAGTTACCGGGGAGCTGTTTTTT. Translation: CASSPLAVTGELFF. This chain uses TRBV18 with TRBJ2-2; D is unclear. The CDR3 totals 14 residues. Per the germline V gene, CDR1 is KGHSH and CDR2 is LQKENI. V was shortened by 1 base and J by 5 bases, with 8 bases between the two germline ends.

The chain recombines TRBV9 with TRBJ1-1; weak D call: TRBD1 (5 bases). This CDR3 has 15 amino acids. Trimming removed 4 bases from V and 1 base from J, with 14 bases in between. Germline V gene sequence: CDR1 SGDLS, CDR2 YYNGEE. CDR3 residues: CASSPRGGGNTEAFF. The CDR3 bases are TGTGCCAGCAGCCCCCGTGGGGGGGGGAACACTGAAGCTTTCTTT.

V is TRBV12-3 or TRBV12-4 and J is TRBJ1-2, with 8 bases lining up with TRBD1. With V trimmed by 6 bases and J by 10 bases, 10 bases remained unmatched. The CDR3 length is 13 residues. The CDR3 bases are TGTGCCAGCAGCACGGGACAGGATCGGGCCTACACCTTC. This encodes CASSTGQDRAYTF.

The CDR3 bases are TGTGCTAGTGGTTTAAGCGGGGGGATCTACAATGAGCAGTTCTTC. Translating gives CASGLSGGIYNEQFF. The chain links TRBV12-5 to TRBJ2-1; 9 bases are a match to TRBD2. Unmatched junction bases numbered 3, after V lost 3 bases and J lost 3 bases. In germline, CDR1 is LGHNT, CDR2 FRNRAP. This CDR3 is built from 15 residues.

This chain links TRBV30 with TRBJ2-1; D is unresolved. This CDR3 has 14 amino acids. V gave up 2 bases and J gave up 0 bases, with 8 bases separating them. Germline V gives CDR1 GTSNPN, CDR2 SVGIG (reference sequence). The CDR3 nucleotides read TGTGCCTGGAGTTCCTCCAACTCCTACAATGAGCAGTTCTTC. Its translation: CAWSSSNSYNEQFF.

The chain uses TRBV30 and TRBJ1-5; no definite D call. The V end lost 6 bases, the J end lost 6 bases, and 12 bases lay between the germline ends. Germline lookup yields CDR1 GTSNPN and CDR2 SVGIG (reference sequence). The CDR3 consists of 12 residues. The CDR3 sequence is CACAGERQPQHF. In DNA, the CDR3 is TGTGCCTGTGCCGGGGAGCGTCAGCCCCAGCATTTT.

The gene calls are TRBV19 and TRBJ2-7, with D perhaps matching TRBD2 (6 bases). With 6 bases removed from V and 2 bases from J, the gap between germline ends came to 17 bases. Germline CDR1 LNHDA, CDR2 SQIVND (reference sequence). The CDR3 is 15 residues long. The CDR3 DNA reads as TGTGCCAGTAGGGATAGGGAGGTCGGACCCTACGAGCAGTACTTC. This encodes CASRDREVGPYEQYF.

The J gene is TRBJ1-6, the V gene TRBV6-5; 7 nucleotides match TRBD1. Germline CDR1 MNHEY, CDR2 SVGAGI. The CDR3 covers 14 residues. The V segment lost 1 base and the J segment 6 bases; nucleotides outside the gene matches: 0. The CDR3 DNA reads as TGTGCCAGCAGTTACTACAGGGGTAATTCACCCCTCCACTTT. Translation: CASSYYRGNSPLHF.

The V and J genes are TRBV4-2 and TRBJ1-1; TRBD1 might be the D (6 bases). CDR1 is LGHNA and CDR2 is YNFKEQ in the germline V gene. The CDR3 is 15 amino acids. The V end was cut by 4 bases, the J end by 6 bases, with 18 bases between. CDR3 sequence: CASSPLTGSIAEAFF. CDR3 bases: TGTGCCAGCAGCCCTCTCACAGGGTCGATAGCTGAAGCTTTCTTT.

The chain has TRBV29-1 and TRBJ2-1; 9 bases are a match to TRBD2. This CDR3 has 14 amino acids. The V segment lost 4 bases and the J segment 9 bases; nucleotides outside the gene matches: 10. Germline V gene data show CDR1 as SQVTM and CDR2 as ANQGSEA. CDR3 bases: TGCAGCGTTGTGGGGCTAGCGGGGCCCACTGAGCAGTTCTTC. Translating it yields CSVVGLAGPTEQFF.

The chain carries TRBV5-1 and TRBJ2-3; 11 bases line up with TRBD2. Looked up from germline, CDR1 is SGHRS and CDR2 is YFSETQ. The CDR3 extends over 15 amino acids. The junction had 2 bases not matched to a gene; V was cut back by 4 bases and J by 1 base. CDR3 DNA: TGCGCCAGCAGCCGACTAGCGGGGCGCACAGATACGCAGTATTTT. Translated, it gives CASSRLAGRTDTQYF. Complete variable domain (other parts from reference TRBV5-1 and TRBJ2-3): KAGVTQTPRYLIKTRGQQVTLSCSPISGHRSVSWYQQTPGQGLQFLFEYFSETQRNKGNFPGRFSGRQFSNSRSEMNVSTLELGDSALYLCASSRLAGRTDTQYFGPGTRLTVL.

The chain links TRBV5-1 to TRBJ2-3; TRBD2 matches 13 bases. V was pared by 4 bases and J by 4 bases, with 18 bases of the junction left unmatched. Germline V lookup: CDR1 SGHRS, CDR2 YFSETQ. This CDR3 comprises 20 residues. This CDR3 reads CASSGPWGLAGRRVADTQYF. CDR3 nucleotide sequence: TGCGCCAGCAGCGGACCCTGGGGACTAGCGGGGAGGAGGGTCGCAGATACGCAGTATTTT.

The CDR3 nucleotides read TGCGCCAGCAGCCAAGATGGGGTAGGCACAGAGGGCCTCTATGGCTACACCTTC. Translating it yields CASSQDGVGTEGLYGYTF. This sequence joins TRBV4-3 and TRBJ1-2, with D unclear. Per germline, CDR1 LGHNA and CDR2 YSLEER. Trimming cost V 0 bases and J 4 bases, with 21 bases left between them. The CDR3 covers 18 residues.